A single sample is the source of the 9 T cell receptor beta chains below, sequenced in a study of OX40 agonist ivuxolimab in advanced cancers. Assay used: immunoSEQ multiplex PCR; TCRdb lists only in-frame clones, some missing. There are 40,000 or so clones in the sample; roughly 82% occur only once, and approximately 8.1% lies in the top ten. The sample was CD4+ or CD8+ T cells sorted from blood, taken in a trial of the OX40 agonist ivuxolimab. These receptors were obtained from an adult with an advanced solid tumor such as melanoma, head and neck, liver or kidney cancer.

The chain carries TRBV6-4 and TRBJ2-3, with no clear D. In germline, CDR1 is MRHNA, CDR2 SNTAGT. The CDR3 loop spans 15 amino acids. V dropped 4 bases and J dropped 0 bases, with 11 bases sitting between them. The CDR3, as DNA: TGTGCCAGCAGTGCGTCGCCCTCTAGCACAGATACGCAGTATTTT. This gives the protein CASSASPSSTDTQYF.

The table lists this clone with a few counts. The V call is TRBV30, the J call TRBJ2-7, with unresolved D. The V and J ends lost 0 bases and 5 bases respectively, with 14 bases between them. In germline, CDR1 is GTSNPN, CDR2 SVGIG (reference sequence). CDR3 length: 14 amino acids. The CDR3 reads CAWSVPPQRHEQYF. Here the CDR3 DNA reads TGTGCCTGGAGTGTACCGCCCCAGCGCCACGAGCAGTACTTC.

This chain connects TRBV28 to TRBJ2-7; weak D call: TRBD1 (5 bases). This CDR3 region has 15 residues. Germline assignment: CDR1 MDHEN and CDR2 SYDVKM. V lost 3 bases, J lost 2 bases, and 14 bases lay in between. CDR3 sequence (DNA): TGTGCCAGCAGTTTGGGCAACAGGAGACCCTACGAGCAGTACTTC. Translated, it gives CASSLGNRRPYEQYF.

This chain joins TRBV30 and TRBJ2-5; possibly TRBD1 or TRBD2 for D (5 bases each). This CDR3 region has 13 residues. The germline V gene has CDR1 GTSNPN and CDR2 SVGIG (reference sequence). The V end lost 3 bases, the J end lost 5 bases, and 13 bases lay between the germline ends. In nucleotides, the CDR3 is TGTGCCTGGAGATGGACGGGACGGGAGACCCAGTACTTC. This encodes CAWRWTGRETQYF.

This chain joins TRBV15 and TRBJ1-5; weak D call: TRBD1 (6 bases). V dropped 1 base and J dropped 5 bases, with 9 bases sitting between them. In germline, CDR1 is LNHNV, CDR2 YYDKDF (reference sequence). This CDR3 region has 14 residues. CDR3 amino acids: CATSRVGGDQPQHF. Written as DNA, the CDR3 is TGTGCCACCAGCAGAGTAGGGGGTGATCAGCCCCAGCATTTT.

The chain links TRBV6-5 to TRBJ2-7; TRBD1 aligns across 8 bases. Trimming cost V 4 bases and J 3 bases; bases outside gene matches: 5. The CDR3 length is 14 residues. CDR1 and CDR2 from the germline V gene are MNHEY and SVGAGI. CDR3 nucleotide sequence: TGTGCCAGCAGTTCGGACAGGGACCTCTACGAGCAGTACTTC. Its translation is CASSSDRDLYEQYF.

The rearrangement joins TRBV5-1 to TRBJ1-4, with 9 bases aligning to TRBD1. The germline gives CDR1 SGHRS, CDR2 YFSETQ. The CDR3 is made up of 17 amino acids. V dropped 4 bases and J dropped 3; count of bases not matched to a gene: 10. CDR3 bases: TGCGCCAGCAGCCGGAGGGGACAGGGAGGCGCTAATGAAAAACTGTTTTTT. Encoded protein: CASSRRGQGGANEKLFF.

CDR3 amino acids: CASSVYWTGEETQYF. The CDR3, as DNA: TGCGCCAGCAGCGTCTACTGGACAGGGGAAGAGACCCAGTACTTC. The rearrangement joins TRBV5-1 to TRBJ2-5, with 9 positions matching TRBD1. Trimming took 4 bases from V and 3 from J; bases not matched to a gene: 7. CDR1 SGHRS and CDR2 YFSETQ come from the germline V gene. CDR3 size: 15 residues.

This clone has a handful of counts. The CDR3 spells CASREFYEQYF. CDR3 sequence (DNA): TGTGCCAGCAGGGAGTTCTACGAGCAGTACTTC. The rearrangement uses TRBV25-1 and TRBJ2-7; D gene unclear. This CDR3 contains 11 residues. Trimming removed 6 bases at V and 3 bases at J, with 6 bases between. The germline CDR1 and CDR2 sequences are MGHDK and SYGVNS.